The 17 T cell receptor beta chains below all came from one sample that was sequenced in a study of blood T cell repertoires in COVID-19. Clones were sequenced by immunoSEQ multiplex PCR, and TCRdb holds only the in-frame ones, with some missing. The table shows some 150,000 clones, with about 87% occurring only once. The sample taken for sequencing was peripheral blood. The receptors come from a woman aged 55-69 years who had recovered from COVID-19.

The rearrangement uses TRBV4-1 and TRBJ1-5; no firm D call. This CDR3 contains 16 residues. The germline V gene encodes CDR1 MGHRA and CDR2 YSYEKL. V was cut by 0 bases and J by 3 bases, with 12 bases left in between. The CDR3 sequence: CASSQDLAHTNQPQHF. In DNA, the CDR3 is TGCGCCAGCAGCCAAGATTTAGCCCATACCAATCAGCCCCAGCATTTT.

V gene TRBV5-1 combines with J gene TRBJ2-1; 9 nucleotides agree with TRBD2. V lost 0 bases and J lost 6; bases outside the gene matches: 4. CDR3 length: 15 amino acids. The germline gives CDR1 SGHRS, CDR2 YFSETQ. This chain's CDR3 is CASSLVGGGANEQFF. In nucleotides, the CDR3 is TGCGCCAGCAGCTTGGTTGGCGGGGGGGCCAATGAGCAGTTCTTC.

This chain uses TRBV29-1 with TRBJ2-1; D perhaps matches TRBD1 (6 bases). The V and J ends lost 5 bases and 6 bases respectively, with 17 bases between them. Germline V gives CDR1 SQVTM, CDR2 ANQGSEA. The CDR3 loop spans 14 amino acids. CDR3 region: CSVFSGTLSNEQFF. For the CDR3, the DNA is TGCAGCGTTTTCTCCGGGACACTGAGCAATGAGCAGTTCTTC.

J is TRBJ2-1 and V is TRBV5-4; 7 nucleotides align to TRBD2. The CDR3 covers 14 residues. Germline V gene sequence: CDR1 SGHNT, CDR2 YYREEE (reference sequence). Unmatched junction bases numbered 8, after V lost 4 bases and J lost 7 bases. DNA for the CDR3: TGTGCCAGCAGCCAGAAGAGCGGGGTAAATGAGCAGTTCTTC. Its protein is CASSQKSGVNEQFF.

V usage is TRBV6-6 and J usage is TRBJ1-4, with a possible D match to TRBD1 (5 bases). The CDR3 covers 15 residues. Germline-derived CDR1 and CDR2 are MNHNY and SVGAGI (reference sequence). Deletions cut 0 bases from V and 4 bases from J, with 9 bases between. CDR3 region: CASSYSRGDNEKLFF. CDR3 nucleotides: TGTGCCAGCAGTTACTCACGGGGGGATAATGAAAAACTGTTTTTT.

This clone was seen only a few times. V gene TRBV10-3 combines with J gene TRBJ2-3; 8 nucleotides line up with TRBD2. Germline CDR1 and CDR2: ENHRY and SYGVKD. The trim removed 2 bases at V and 0 bases at J, leaving 10 bases unmatched. This CDR3 has 18 residues. In DNA form, the CDR3 reads TGTGCCATCAGTGAGCGCCTAGCGGGTTTCTCTAGCACAGATACGCAGTATTTT. This encodes CAISERLAGFSSTDTQYF.

V and J are TRBV5-1 and TRBJ2-7; tentative D call: TRBD2 (7 bases). The CDR3 sequence is 16 residues long. Trimming shortened V by 1 base and J by 0 bases, and 14 bases separated the two germline ends. Germline V lookup: CDR1 SGHRS, CDR2 YFSETQ. The CDR3 DNA sequence: TGCGCCAGCAGCTTGTGGGGGGGGCCGTCCTCCTACGAGCAGTACTTC. Translated: CASSLWGGPSSYEQYF.

The chain combines TRBV16 with TRBJ1-5, with D possibly matching TRBD1 (5 bases). Germline CDR1 KGHSY, CDR2 FQNENV. This CDR3 contains 14 residues. V was trimmed by 0 bases and J by 5 bases, leaving 8 bases between them. This CDR3 reads CASSQSQGYQPQHF. The CDR3 DNA is TGTGCCAGCAGCCAATCCCAGGGCTATCAGCCCCAGCATTTT.

This clone was counted a single time. The chain uses TRBV24-1 and TRBJ2-3, with TRBD1 matching 10 bases. This CDR3 comprises 16 residues. CDR1 KGHDR and CDR2 SFDVKD come from the germline V gene. The junction had 9 bases not matched to a gene; V was cut back by 6 bases and J by 4 bases. CDR3 nucleotide sequence: TGTGCCACCAGTTTAGGGGATGGGACAGGGGCAGATACGCAGTATTTT. This gives the protein CATSLGDGTGADTQYF.

The chain employs TRBV19 and TRBJ2-7; 7 bases agree with TRBD2. The germline CDR1 and CDR2 sequences are LNHDA and SQIVND (reference sequence). The CDR3 has 14 residues. V shed 6 bases and J 5 bases; nucleotides not matched to a gene: 10. The CDR3: CASSSTWGGDEQYF. The DNA for the CDR3 is TGTGCCAGTAGCTCAACATGGGGGGGAGACGAGCAGTACTTC.

V is TRBV3-1 (or the pseudogene TRBV3-2) and J is TRBJ2-3; 7 nucleotides agree with TRBD2. The trim removed 0 bases at V and 8 bases at J, leaving 11 bases unmatched. Germline CDR1 reads LGHDT; CDR2 reads YNNKEL (reference sequence). This CDR3 comprises 16 residues. For the CDR3, the DNA is TGTGCCAGCAGCCAAGACTCCGGGACTACCCAAGGTACGCAGTATTTT. This translates into CASSQDSGTTQGTQYF.

The rearrangement links TRBV28 to TRBJ2-2; no reliable D call. The germline V gene encodes CDR1 MDHEN and CDR2 SYDVKM. This CDR3 contains 15 residues. Trimming pared 6 bases from V and 0 bases from J, leaving 11 bases between. CDR3 bases: TGTGCCAGCAGGTTAGAGTCCGCGAACACCGGGGAGCTGTTTTTT. Encoded protein: CASRLESANTGELFF.

The CDR3, as DNA: TGTGCCAGCAAAATCGATATAAGGACAGGGGGCACCTACGAGCAGTACTTC. Translated, it gives CASKIDIRTGGTYEQYF. The chain couples TRBV25-1 to TRBJ2-7, with 11 bases lining up with TRBD1. With V trimmed by 7 bases and J by 2 bases, 13 bases remained unmatched. Germline-derived CDR1 and CDR2 are MGHDK and SYGVNS. This CDR3 comprises 17 residues.

The chain links TRBV4-1 to TRBJ1-2; the match to TRBD1 covers 7 bases. CDR3 length: 14 residues. The germline V gene has CDR1 MGHRA and CDR2 YSYEKL. Unmatched junction bases numbered 4, after V lost 2 bases and J lost 4 bases. CDR3 residues: CASSQQGEAYGYTF. CDR3 DNA: TGCGCCAGCAGCCAACAGGGGGAAGCCTATGGCTACACCTTC.

The rearrangement joins TRBV6-2 or TRBV6-3 to TRBJ2-7; 8 nucleotides line up with TRBD1. Trimming took 2 bases from V and 2 from J; bases not matched to a gene: 2. CDR3 length: 14 residues. In germline, CDR1 is MNHEY, CDR2 SVGEGT. The CDR3 nucleotides read TGTGCCAGCAGTTACCAACAGGGGGCCTACGAGCAGTACTTC. Translating gives CASSYQQGAYEQYF.

The V gene is TRBV19, the J gene TRBJ2-7; D remains unclear. The germline V gene encodes CDR1 LNHDA and CDR2 SQIVND (reference sequence). Trimming pared 1 base from V and 2 bases from J, leaving 9 bases between. This CDR3 comprises 14 residues. CDR3 in amino acids: CASSIARRPYEQYF. CDR3 coding DNA: TGTGCCAGTAGTATAGCCAGGCGCCCCTACGAGCAGTACTTC. The full variable domain, in which reference TRBV19 and TRBJ2-7 provide the parts outside the CDR3, is DGGITQSPKYLFRKEGQNVTLSCEQNLNHDAMYWYRQDPGQGLRLIYYSQIVNDFQKGDIAEGYSVSREKKESFPLTVTSAQKNPTAFYLCASSIARRPYEQYFGPGTRLTVT.

This clone showed up just once. J is TRBJ2-7 and V is TRBV6-5; the D gene is possibly TRBD1 (6 bases). V dropped 0 bases and J dropped 5 bases, with 11 bases sitting between them. In germline, CDR1 is MNHEY, CDR2 SVGAGI. The CDR3 runs to 14 residues. Here the CDR3 reads CASSYSSRGDEQYF. The CDR3, as DNA: TGTGCCAGCAGTTACTCGAGCAGGGGAGACGAGCAGTACTTC.